The present entry profiles one T cell receptor beta chain with its context. The CDR3 is made up of 13 amino acids. Germline V gene data show CDR1 as SGDLS and CDR2 as YYNGEE. V was pared by 0 bases and J by 4 bases, with 7 bases between. This entry is derived from a study of CD8+ T cells in alopecia areata. Extraction of RNA preceded its reverse transcription into cDNA, which served as the sequencing template. TCRdb keeps only in-frame clones here, not all; method: immunoSEQ multiplex PCR. The table lists approximately 140,000 clones, about 89% of them singletons. The specimen comprised CD8+ T cells sorted from blood, sampled at week 0. The TCR comes from a human donor with alopecia areata. This rearrangement joins TRBV9 to TRBJ1-2; D unclear. CDR3 sequence: CASSVGSSYGYTF. Here the CDR3 DNA reads TGTGCCAGCAGCGTAGGCAGCTCCTATGGCTACACCTTC.